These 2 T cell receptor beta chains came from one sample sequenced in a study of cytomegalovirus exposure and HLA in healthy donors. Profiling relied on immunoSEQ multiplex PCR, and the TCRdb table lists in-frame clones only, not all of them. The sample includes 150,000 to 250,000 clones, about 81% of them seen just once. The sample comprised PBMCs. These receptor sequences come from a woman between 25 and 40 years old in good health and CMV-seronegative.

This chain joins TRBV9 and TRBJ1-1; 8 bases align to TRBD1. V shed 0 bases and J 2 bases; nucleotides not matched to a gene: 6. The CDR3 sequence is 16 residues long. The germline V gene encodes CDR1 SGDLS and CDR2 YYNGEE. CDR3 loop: CASSVGEGQVNTEAFF. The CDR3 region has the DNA TGTGCCAGCAGCGTAGGGGAGGGACAGGTCAACACTGAAGCTTTCTTT.

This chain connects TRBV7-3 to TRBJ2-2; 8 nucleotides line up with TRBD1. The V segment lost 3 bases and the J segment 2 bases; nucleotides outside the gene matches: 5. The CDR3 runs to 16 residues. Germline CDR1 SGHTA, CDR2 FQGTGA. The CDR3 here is CASSLGGQGNTGELFF. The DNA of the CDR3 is TGTGCCAGCAGCTTGGGAGGACAGGGAAACACCGGGGAGCTGTTTTTT.